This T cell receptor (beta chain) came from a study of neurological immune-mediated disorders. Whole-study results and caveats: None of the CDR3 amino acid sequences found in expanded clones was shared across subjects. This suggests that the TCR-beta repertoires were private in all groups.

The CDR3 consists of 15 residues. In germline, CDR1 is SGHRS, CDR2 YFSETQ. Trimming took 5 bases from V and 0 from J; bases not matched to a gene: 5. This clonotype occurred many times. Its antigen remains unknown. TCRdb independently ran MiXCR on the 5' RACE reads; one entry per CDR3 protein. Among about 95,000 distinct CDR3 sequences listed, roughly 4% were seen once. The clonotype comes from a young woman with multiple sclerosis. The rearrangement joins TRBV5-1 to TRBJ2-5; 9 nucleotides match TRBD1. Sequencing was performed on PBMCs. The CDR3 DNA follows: TGCGCCAGCAGAACGACAGGGGGGAACCAAGAGACCCAGTACTTC. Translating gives CASRTTGGNQETQYF.